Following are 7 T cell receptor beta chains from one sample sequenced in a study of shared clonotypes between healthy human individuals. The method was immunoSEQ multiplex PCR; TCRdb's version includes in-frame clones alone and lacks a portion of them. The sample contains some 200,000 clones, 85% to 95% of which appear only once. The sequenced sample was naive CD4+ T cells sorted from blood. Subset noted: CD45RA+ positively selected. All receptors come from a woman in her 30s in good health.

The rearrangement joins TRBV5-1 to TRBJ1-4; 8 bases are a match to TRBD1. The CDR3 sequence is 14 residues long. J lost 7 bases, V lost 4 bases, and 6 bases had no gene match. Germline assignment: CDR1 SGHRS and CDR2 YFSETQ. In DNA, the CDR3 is TGCGCCAGCAGCCTACTCGACAGGGGTGAAAAACTGTTTTTT. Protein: CASSLLDRGEKLFF.

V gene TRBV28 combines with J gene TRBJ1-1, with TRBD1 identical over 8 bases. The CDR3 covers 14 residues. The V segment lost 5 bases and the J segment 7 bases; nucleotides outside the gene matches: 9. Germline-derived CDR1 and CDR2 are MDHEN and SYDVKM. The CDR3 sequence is CASSKGQGINEAFF. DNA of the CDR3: TGTGCCAGCAGTAAAGGACAGGGCATAAATGAAGCTTTCTTT.

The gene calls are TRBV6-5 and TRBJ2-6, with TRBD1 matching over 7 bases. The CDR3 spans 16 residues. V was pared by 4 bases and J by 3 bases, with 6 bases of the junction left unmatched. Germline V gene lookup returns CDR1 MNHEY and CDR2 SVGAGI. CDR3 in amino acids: CASSSKTGSGANVLTF. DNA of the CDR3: TGTGCCAGCAGTTCAAAGACAGGGAGTGGGGCCAACGTCCTGACTTTC.

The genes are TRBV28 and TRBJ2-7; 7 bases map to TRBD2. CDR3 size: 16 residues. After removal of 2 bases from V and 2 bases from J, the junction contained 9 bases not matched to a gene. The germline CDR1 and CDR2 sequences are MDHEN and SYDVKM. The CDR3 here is CASSLVVGLQTYEQYF. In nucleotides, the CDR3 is TGTGCCAGCAGTTTAGTTGTGGGACTACAGACCTACGAGCAGTACTTC.

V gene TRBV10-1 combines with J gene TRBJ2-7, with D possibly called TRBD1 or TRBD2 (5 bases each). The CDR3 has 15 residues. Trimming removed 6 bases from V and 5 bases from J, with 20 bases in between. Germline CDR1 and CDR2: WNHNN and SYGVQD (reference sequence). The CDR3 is CASREPPWGNNEQYF. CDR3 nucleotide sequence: TGCGCCAGCAGAGAGCCACCTTGGGGGAACAACGAGCAGTACTTC.

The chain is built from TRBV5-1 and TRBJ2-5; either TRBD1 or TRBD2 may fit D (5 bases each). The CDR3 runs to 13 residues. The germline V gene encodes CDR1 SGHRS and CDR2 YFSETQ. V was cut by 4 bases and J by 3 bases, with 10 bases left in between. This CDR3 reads CASSQGTEETQYF. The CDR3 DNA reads TGCGCCAGCAGCCAAGGGACGGAAGAGACCCAGTACTTC.

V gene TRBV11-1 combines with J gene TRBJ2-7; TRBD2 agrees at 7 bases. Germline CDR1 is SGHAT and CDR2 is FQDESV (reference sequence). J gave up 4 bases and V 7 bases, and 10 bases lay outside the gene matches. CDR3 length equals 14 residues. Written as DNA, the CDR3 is TGTGCCAGCACCCGGCAGCGGGACGGATACGAGCAGTACTTC. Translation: CASTRQRDGYEQYF. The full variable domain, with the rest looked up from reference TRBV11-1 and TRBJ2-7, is EAEVAQSPRYKITEKSQAVAFWCDPISGHATLYWYRQILGQGPELLVQFQDESVVDDSQLPKDRFSAERLKGVDSTLKIQPAELGDSAMYLCASTRQRDGYEQYFGPGTRLTVT.